The 11 T cell receptor beta chains below all came from one sample that was sequenced in a study of blood T cell repertoires in COVID-19. This table comes from immunoSEQ multiplex PCR, and its TCRdb copy is limited to in-frame clones, with some not included. The sample holds 350,000 to 550,000 clones, 75% to 90% seen once. The sample was peripheral blood. The receptors were gathered from a woman between 25 and 40 years old with acute or convalescent COVID-19.

This clone has a single count. The chain carries TRBV3-1 (or the pseudogene TRBV3-2) and TRBJ1-1; weak D call: TRBD1 (5 bases). V dropped 1 base and J dropped 2 bases, with 17 bases sitting between them. This CDR3 has 17 residues. The germline V gene encodes CDR1 LGHDT and CDR2 YNNKEL (reference sequence). In DNA form, the CDR3 reads TGTGCCAGCAGCCAAGTGGGAGGAGGACGGACAAACACTGAAGCTTTCTTT. This gives the protein CASSQVGGGRTNTEAFF.

This sequence joins TRBV4-1 and TRBJ2-5; 8 nucleotides line up with TRBD1. CDR3 length equals 14 residues. CDR1 MGHRA and CDR2 YSYEKL come from the germline V gene. V lost 1 base to trimming and J lost 2 bases; unmatched junction nucleotides: 0. CDR3 sequence: CASSQGDRQETQYF. The CDR3 coding sequence is TGCGCCAGCAGCCAAGGGGACAGGCAAGAGACCCAGTACTTC.

The chain couples TRBV20-1 to TRBJ2-2; no clear D. V was trimmed by 7 bases and J by 3 bases, leaving 6 bases between them. The CDR3 is 11 amino acids. Germline-derived CDR1 and CDR2 are DFQATT and SNEGSKA (reference sequence). The CDR3 DNA reads as TGCAGTGTTATCTACACCGGGGAGCTGTTTTTT. Its translation is CSVIYTGELFF.

The rearrangement uses TRBV5-5 and TRBJ1-2; maybe TRBD1 (5 bases). V gave up 4 bases and J gave up 8 bases, with 12 bases separating them. Germline-derived CDR1 and CDR2 are SGHKS and YYEKEE (reference sequence). The CDR3 is 12 amino acids. This chain's CDR3 is CASSRREGGYTF. The CDR3 DNA is TGTGCCAGCAGCCGCCGGGAGGGGGGCTACACCTTC.

J is TRBJ2-7 and V is TRBV7-9; TRBD1 agrees at 9 bases. The V gene's germline CDR1 is SEHNR and CDR2 FQNEAQ (reference sequence). This CDR3 has 15 residues. With V trimmed by 5 bases and J by 3 bases, 8 bases remained unmatched. The CDR3 spells CASSNVGTGIYEQYF. The DNA of the CDR3 is TGTGCCAGCAGCAACGTGGGGACAGGGATCTACGAGCAGTACTTC. The entire variable domain, with the rest obtained from reference TRBV7-9 and TRBJ2-7, is as follows: DTGVSQNPRHKITKRGQNVTFRCDPISEHNRLYWYRQTLGQGPEFLTYFQNEAQLEKSRLLSDRFSAERPKGSFSTLEIQRTEQGDSAMYLCASSNVGTGIYEQYFGPGTRLTVT.

The gene calls are TRBV21-1 and TRBJ2-2; the listed D gene, TRBD2, was not tested against the DNA. TRBV21-1 is classified as a pseudogene. The CDR3 has 19 amino acids. The CDR3 sequence is CASSKLCGEIPREHRGAVF. In DNA, the CDR3 is TGTGCCAGCAGCAAACTTTGCGGGGAAATACCACGCGAACACCGGGGAGCTGTTTTT.

V is TRBV25-1 and J is TRBJ1-2; a possible D gene is TRBD1 (6 bases). The V gene's germline CDR1 is MGHDK and CDR2 SYGVNS. V dropped 3 bases and J dropped 8 bases, with 10 bases sitting between them. CDR3 length: 12 amino acids. CDR3 amino acids: CASSDRGLGYTF. The CDR3 coding sequence is TGTGCCAGCAGTGACAGGGGTCTGGGCTACACCTTC.

The V and J genes are TRBV9 and TRBJ1-6, with D possibly TRBD1 on 5 matching bases. The CDR3 length is 15 residues. V lost 0 bases and J 7 bases, leaving 11 bases between the germline ends. Germline V gives CDR1 SGDLS, CDR2 YYNGEE. The CDR3 here is CASSVAQGFNSPLHF. The CDR3 DNA reads TGTGCCAGCAGCGTAGCGCAGGGATTCAATTCACCCCTCCACTTT.

Notes on this clone: The junction and the germline gene differ at one end; a read error may be behind it. The chain recombines TRBV10-3 with TRBJ2-3; TRBD2 matches at 13 bases. This CDR3 has 13 residues. Germline CDR1 ENHRY, CDR2 SYGVKD. This chain's CDR3 is CAISGTGTSGENF. DNA of the CDR3: TGTGCCATCAGTGGGACGGGGACTAGCGGGGAGAATTTT.

The chain joins TRBV13 to TRBJ1-5, with 8 bases matching TRBD1. Germline assignment: CDR1 PRHDT and CDR2 FYEKMQ (reference sequence). The CDR3 has 18 residues. V dropped 0 bases and J dropped 5; count of bases not matched to a gene: 12. CDR3 sequence reads: CASSLGLRTGLWDQPQHF. The CDR3 DNA sequence: TGTGCCAGCAGCTTAGGCCTCCGGACAGGGTTATGGGATCAGCCCCAGCATTTT.

The chain uses TRBV28 and TRBJ1-3; D might be TRBD1 (6 bases). The germline gives CDR1 MDHEN, CDR2 SYDVKM. V lost 5 bases, J lost 2 bases, and 10 bases lay in between. This CDR3 has 14 amino acids. CDR3 DNA sequence: TGTGCCAGCAGTCCCGGGACAACTGGAAACACCATATATTTT. The encoded protein is CASSPGTTGNTIYF. Based on the CDR3 plus reference TRBV28 and TRBJ1-3, the full variable domain is DVKVTQSSRYLVKRTGEKVFLECVQDMDHENMFWYRQDPGLGLRLIYFSYDVKMKEKGDIPEGYSVSREKKERFSLILESASTNQTSMYLCASSPGTTGNTIYFGEGSWLTVV.